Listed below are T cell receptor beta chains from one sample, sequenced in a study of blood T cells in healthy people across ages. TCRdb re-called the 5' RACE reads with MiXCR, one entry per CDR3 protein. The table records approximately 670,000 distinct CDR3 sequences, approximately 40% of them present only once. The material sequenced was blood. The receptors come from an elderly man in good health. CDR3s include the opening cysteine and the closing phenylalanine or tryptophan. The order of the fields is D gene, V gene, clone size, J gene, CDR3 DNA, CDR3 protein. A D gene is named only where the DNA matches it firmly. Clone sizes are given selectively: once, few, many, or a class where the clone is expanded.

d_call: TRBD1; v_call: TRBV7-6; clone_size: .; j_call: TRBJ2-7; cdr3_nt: TGTGCCAGCAGTGCGTCAAACAGGGGAGTCCGCGAGCAGTACTTC; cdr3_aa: CASSASNRGVREQYF
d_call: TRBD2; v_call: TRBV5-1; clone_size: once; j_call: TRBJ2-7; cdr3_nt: TGCGCCAGCAGCTTTCAAGTGGGGGGGGTCTACGAGCAGTACTTC; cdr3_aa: CASSFQVGGVYEQYF
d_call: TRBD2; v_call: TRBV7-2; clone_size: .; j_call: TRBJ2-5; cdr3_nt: TGTGCCAGCAGGCGTACTAGCGGGAGACTCCAAGAGACCCAGTACTTC; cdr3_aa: CASRRTSGRLQETQYF
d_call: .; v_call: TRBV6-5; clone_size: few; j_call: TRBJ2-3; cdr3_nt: TGTGCCAGCCATAGGACAAGCACAGATACGCAGTATTTT; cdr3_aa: CASHRTSTDTQYF
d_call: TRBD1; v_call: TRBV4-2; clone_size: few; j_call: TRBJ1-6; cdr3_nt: TGTGCCAGCAGCCAAGCCTTCGGGACAGATCGATCACCCCTCCACTTT; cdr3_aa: CASSQAFGTDRSPLHF
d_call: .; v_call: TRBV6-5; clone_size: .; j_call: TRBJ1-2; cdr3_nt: TGTGCCAGCAGTTATAGGCAGGGTACGAATGGCTACACCTTC; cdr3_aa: CASSYRQGTNGYTF
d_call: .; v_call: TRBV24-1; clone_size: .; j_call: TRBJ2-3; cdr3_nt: TGTGCCACCGCTATCGGACGCACAGATACGCAGTATTTT; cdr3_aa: CATAIGRTDTQYF
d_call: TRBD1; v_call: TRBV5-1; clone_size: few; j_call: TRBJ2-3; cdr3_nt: TGCGCCAGCAGCTTGGCCTGGACAGGGAGCACAGATACGCAGTATTTT; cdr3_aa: CASSLAWTGSTDTQYF
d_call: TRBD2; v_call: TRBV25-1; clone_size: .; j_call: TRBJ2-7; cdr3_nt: TGTGCCAGCAGTCAACCAACTAGCGGGGACTACGAGCAGTACTTC; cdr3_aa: CASSQPTSGDYEQYF
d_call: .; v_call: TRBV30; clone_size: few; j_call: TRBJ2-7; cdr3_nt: TGTGCCTGGAGTCGCGGGACGTCCGAGCAGTACTTC; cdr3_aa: CAWSRGTSEQYF
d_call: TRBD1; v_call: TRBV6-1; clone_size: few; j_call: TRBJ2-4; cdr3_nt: TGTGCCAGCAGTGTGGGGACAGCCGCCCTAGCCAAAAACATTCAGTACTTC; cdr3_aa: CASSVGTAALAKNIQYF
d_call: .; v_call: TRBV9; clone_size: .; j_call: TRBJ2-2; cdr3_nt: TGTGCCAGCAGCGTAGTTACAGGGAACACCGGGGAGCTGTTTTTT; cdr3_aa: CASSVVTGNTGELFF
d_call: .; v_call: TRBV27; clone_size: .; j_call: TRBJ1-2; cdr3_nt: TGTGCCAGCAGTTCCAACCAGGACTATGGCTACACCTTC; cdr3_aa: CASSSNQDYGYTF
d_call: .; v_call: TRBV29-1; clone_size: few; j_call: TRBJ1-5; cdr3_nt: TGCAGCGCTCGAACGGGGGTTGGCAATCAGCCCCAGCATTTT; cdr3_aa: CSARTGVGNQPQHF
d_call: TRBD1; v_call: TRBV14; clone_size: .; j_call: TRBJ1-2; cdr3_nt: TGTGCCAGCAGCCCCCGCCTCGGACAGGGGGACTATGGCTACACCTTC; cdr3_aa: CASSPRLGQGDYGYTF
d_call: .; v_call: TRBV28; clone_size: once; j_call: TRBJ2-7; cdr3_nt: TGTGCCAGCAGTTTCCGGGGGAGAGGGTGCGAGCAGTACTTC; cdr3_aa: CASSFRGRGCEQYF
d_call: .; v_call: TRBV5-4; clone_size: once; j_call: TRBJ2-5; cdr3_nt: TGTGCCAGCAGCTTGGTAGGGGATTTCGGGAAAGAGACCCAGTACTTC; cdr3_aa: CASSLVGDFGKETQYF
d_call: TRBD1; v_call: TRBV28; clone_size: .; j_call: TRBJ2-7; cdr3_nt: TGTGCCAGCCGGGACAGACTTTCCTACGAGCAGTACTTC; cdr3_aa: CASRDRLSYEQYF
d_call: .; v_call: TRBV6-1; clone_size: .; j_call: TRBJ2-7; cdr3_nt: TGTGCCAGCGAAGTTTTGTCGGGGGGCGTCGACGAGCAGTACTTC; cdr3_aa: CASEVLSGGVDEQYF
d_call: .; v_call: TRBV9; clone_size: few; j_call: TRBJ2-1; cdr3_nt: TGTGCCAGCAGCGTAGTGAGTCAGGAGACTGAGCAGTTCTTC; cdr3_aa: CASSVVSQETEQFF
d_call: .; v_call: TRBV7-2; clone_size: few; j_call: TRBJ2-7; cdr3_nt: TGTGCCAGCAGCTTAGAAGGCGGAGGCGGGAATATTGCCTACGAGCAGTACTTC; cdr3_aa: CASSLEGGGGNIAYEQYF
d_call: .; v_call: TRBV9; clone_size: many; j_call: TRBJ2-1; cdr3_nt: TGTGCCAGCAGCCCGGGGATAACAGGGCACAATGAGCAGTTCTTC; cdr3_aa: CASSPGITGHNEQFF
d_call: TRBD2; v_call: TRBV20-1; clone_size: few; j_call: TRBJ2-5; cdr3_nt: TGCAGTGCCACGGCCGGGAGGGGGGGTAGACAAGAGACCCAGTACTTC; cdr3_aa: CSATAGRGGRQETQYF
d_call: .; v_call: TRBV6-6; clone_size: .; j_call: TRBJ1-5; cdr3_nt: TGTGCCAGCAGTTACTCGGTGGTAGGGGAAGGCAATCAGCCCCAGCATTTT; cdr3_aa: CASSYSVVGEGNQPQHF
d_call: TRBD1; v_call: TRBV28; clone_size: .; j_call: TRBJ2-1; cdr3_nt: TGTGCCAGCAGTCTCCCGGGACAGGGGGCCTACGAGCAGTTCTTC; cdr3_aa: CASSLPGQGAYEQFF
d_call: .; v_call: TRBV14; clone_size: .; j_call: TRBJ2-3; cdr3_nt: TGTGCCAGCAGCCCGTATCAGGGGTCGGGTACGCAGTATTTT; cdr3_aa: CASSPYQGSGTQYF
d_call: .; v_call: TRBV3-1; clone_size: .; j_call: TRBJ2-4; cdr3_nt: TGTGCCAGCAGCCAAGAATGGACGTCAGCCAAAAACATTCAGTACTTC; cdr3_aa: CASSQEWTSAKNIQYF
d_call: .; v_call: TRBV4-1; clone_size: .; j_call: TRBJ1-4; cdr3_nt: TGCGCCAGCAGCGTGTTGGACGGAGGGGGTGAAGAACTGTTTTTT; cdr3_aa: CASSVLDGGGEELFF
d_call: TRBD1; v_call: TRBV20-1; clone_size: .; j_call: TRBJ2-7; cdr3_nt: TGCAGTGCTAGAAACCACTGGACCGGGACAGGGTCCGAGCAGTACTTC; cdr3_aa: CSARNHWTGTGSEQYF
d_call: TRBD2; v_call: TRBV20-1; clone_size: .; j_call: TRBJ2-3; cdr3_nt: TGCAGTGCTACACACCATGAGGCGGGAGTTGCAGATACGCAGTATTTT; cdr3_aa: CSATHHEAGVADTQYF
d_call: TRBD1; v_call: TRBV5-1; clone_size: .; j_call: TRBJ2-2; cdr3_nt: TGCGCCAGCAGCGGACAGGGCCCGCACACCGGGGAGCTGTTTTTT; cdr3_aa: CASSGQGPHTGELFF
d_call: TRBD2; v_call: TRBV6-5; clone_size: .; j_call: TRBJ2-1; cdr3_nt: TGTGCCAGCAGTTACATTGCGGGAGGGCCGAATGAGCAGTTCTTC; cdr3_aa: CASSYIAGGPNEQFF
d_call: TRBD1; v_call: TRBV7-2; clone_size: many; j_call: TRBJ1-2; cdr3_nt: TGTGCCAGCAGCTCTGCCGGGACAGGGTTCTATGGCTACACCTTC; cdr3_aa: CASSSAGTGFYGYTF
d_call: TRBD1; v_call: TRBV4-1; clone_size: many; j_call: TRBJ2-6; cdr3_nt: TGCGCCAGCAGTACGGACAGGAGTAACTCTGGGGCCAACGTCCTGACTTTC; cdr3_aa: CASSTDRSNSGANVLTF
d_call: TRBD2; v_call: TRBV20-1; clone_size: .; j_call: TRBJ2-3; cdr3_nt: TGCAGTGCTACCGACAGCGGGGCGAGCACAGATACGCAGTATTTT; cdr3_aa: CSATDSGASTDTQYF
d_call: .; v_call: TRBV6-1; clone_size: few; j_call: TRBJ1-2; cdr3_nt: TGTGCCAGCAGTGAAGTGGGGGGGGCGCAACATGGCTACACCTTC; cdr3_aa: CASSEVGGAQHGYTF
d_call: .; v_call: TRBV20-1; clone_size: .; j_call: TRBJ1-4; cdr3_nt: TGCAGTGCTAGGGCCCGAGGGGGGGCAACTAATGAAAAACTGTTTTTT; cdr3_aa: CSARARGGATNEKLFF
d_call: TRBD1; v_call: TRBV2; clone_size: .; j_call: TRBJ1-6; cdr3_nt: TGTGCCAGCAGTGAAACAGGGGCCTATAATTCACCCCTCCACTTT; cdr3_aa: CASSETGAYNSPLHF
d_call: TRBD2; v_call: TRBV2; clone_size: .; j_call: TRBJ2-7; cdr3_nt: TGTGCCAGCAGAACTAGCGGGGCCTCGGGCGAGCAGTACTTC; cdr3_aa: CASRTSGASGEQYF
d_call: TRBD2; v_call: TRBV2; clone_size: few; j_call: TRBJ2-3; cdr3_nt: TGTGCCACCCTTGAGCGGGAGGGCGCGGATACGCAGTATTTT; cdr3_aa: CATLEREGADTQYF
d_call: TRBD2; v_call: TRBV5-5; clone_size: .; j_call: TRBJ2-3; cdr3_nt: TGTGCCAGCAGCTTGACGGCTAGCGGGAGCACAGATACGCAGTATTTT; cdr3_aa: CASSLTASGSTDTQYF
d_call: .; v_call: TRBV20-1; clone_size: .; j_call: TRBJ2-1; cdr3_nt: TGCAGTGCTAGGTGGCCTAGGGGAATGGATGAGCAGTTCTTC; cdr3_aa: CSARWPRGMDEQFF
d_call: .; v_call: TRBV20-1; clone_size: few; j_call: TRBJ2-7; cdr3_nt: TGCAGTGCTAGTAGCCCATCAAATATGGATGAGCAGTACTTC; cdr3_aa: CSASSPSNMDEQYF
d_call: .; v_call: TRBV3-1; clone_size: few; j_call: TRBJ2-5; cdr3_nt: TGTGCCAGCAGCCAAGAGCCCTTAGAGACCCAGTACTTC; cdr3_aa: CASSQEPLETQYF
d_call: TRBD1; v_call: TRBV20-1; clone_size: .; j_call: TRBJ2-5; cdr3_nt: TGCAGTGCTATCCCCGCCAACAGGGGGCGAGTGGAGACCCAGTACTTC; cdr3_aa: CSAIPANRGRVETQYF
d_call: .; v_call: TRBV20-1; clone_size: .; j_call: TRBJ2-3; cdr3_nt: TGCAGTGCTCTGGGGTCTCGGATCTCAGATACGCAGTATTTT; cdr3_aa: CSALGSRISDTQYF
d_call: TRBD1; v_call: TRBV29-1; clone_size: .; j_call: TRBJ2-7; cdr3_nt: TGCAGCGTTGGGCGGGACAGGTCCCCCTACGAGCAGTACTTC; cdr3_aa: CSVGRDRSPYEQYF
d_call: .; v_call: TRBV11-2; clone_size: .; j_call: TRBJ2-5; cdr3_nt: TGTGCCAGCAGCTTAGCCAGCCACGCTGCGGAGACCCAGTACTTC; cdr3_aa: CASSLASHAAETQYF
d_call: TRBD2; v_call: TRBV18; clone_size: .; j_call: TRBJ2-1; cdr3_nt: TGTGCCAGCTCACCCAACGGGGGGATGGAGCAGTTCTTC; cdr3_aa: CASSPNGGMEQFF
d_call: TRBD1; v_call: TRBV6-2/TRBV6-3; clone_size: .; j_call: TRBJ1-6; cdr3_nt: TGTGCCAGCAGTTACCTCTGGGACAGGGAGCGCTCACCCCTCCACTTT; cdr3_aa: CASSYLWDRERSPLHF
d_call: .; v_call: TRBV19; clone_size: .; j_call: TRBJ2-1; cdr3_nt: TGTGCCAGTAGTACCCCAGGCAGGACCGTATACAATGAGCAGTTCTTC; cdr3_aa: CASSTPGRTVYNEQFF
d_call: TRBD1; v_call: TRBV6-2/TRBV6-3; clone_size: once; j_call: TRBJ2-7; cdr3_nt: TGTGCCAGCAGTTGGGACAGACGTCTCTCCTACGAGCAGTACTTC; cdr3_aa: CASSWDRRLSYEQYF
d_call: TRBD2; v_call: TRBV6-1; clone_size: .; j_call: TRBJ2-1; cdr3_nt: TGTGCCAGCAGTGACCCCCTTACAGCGGGAGGACGAAATGAGCAGTTCTTC; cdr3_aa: CASSDPLTAGGRNEQFF
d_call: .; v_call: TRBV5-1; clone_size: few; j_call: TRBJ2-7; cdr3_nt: TGCGCCAGCAGCTTGGCCCCCCAGCCTGACAATGAGCAGTACTTC; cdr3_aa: CASSLAPQPDNEQYF
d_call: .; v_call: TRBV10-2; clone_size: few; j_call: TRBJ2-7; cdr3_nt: TGCGCCAGCAGTGACTCCAGGTGGCTCGAGCAGTACTTC; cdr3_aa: CASSDSRWLEQYF
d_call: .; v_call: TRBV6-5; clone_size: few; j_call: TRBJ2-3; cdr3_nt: TGTGCCAGCAGTTATACTCGGGGGCGGGGACCTAGCACAGATACGCAGTATTTT; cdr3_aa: CASSYTRGRGPSTDTQYF
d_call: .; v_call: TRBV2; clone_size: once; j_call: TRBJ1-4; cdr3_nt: TGTGCCAGCAACCTTTTTGAAAAACTGTTTTTT; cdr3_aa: CASNLFEKLFF
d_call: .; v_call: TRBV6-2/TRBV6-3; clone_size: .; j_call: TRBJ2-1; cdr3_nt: TGTGCCAGCAGTCCACCGGGACTCATCTACAATGAGCAGTTCTTC; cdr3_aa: CASSPPGLIYNEQFF
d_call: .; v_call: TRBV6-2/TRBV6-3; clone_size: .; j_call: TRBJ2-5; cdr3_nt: TGTGCCAGCGGTTATGGGCTTGAGACCCAGTACTTC; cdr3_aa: CASGYGLETQYF